Listed here are 13 T cell receptor beta chains from one sample, sequenced in a study of identical twins. From the 5' RACE reads, TCRdb called clonotypes with MiXCR, one entry per CDR3 protein. The table lists hundreds of thousands of distinct CDR3 sequences, just over 7% of them singletons. This sample was also put to use in a study of yellow fever vaccine responses in identical twins.

Sequenced: PBMCs. The receptor source for this set is a woman between 18 and 29 years old in good health.

This clonotype turned up a few times. The chain uses TRBV2 and TRBJ2-7; D is ambiguous. The CDR3 loop spans 13 amino acids. V lost 5 bases and J lost 2, with 10 bases in between. The germline V gene has CDR1 SNHLY and CDR2 FYNNEI. The DNA for the CDR3 is TGTGCCAGCAGTCAAATAGAAGCCTACGAGCAGTACTTC. Translated: CASSQIEAYEQYF.

This clonotype was detected a few times. V usage is TRBV28 and J usage is TRBJ2-7, with D possibly being TRBD1 (5 bases). V lost 5 bases, J lost 3 bases, and 17 bases lay in between. The CDR3 runs to 15 residues. Germline CDR1 MDHEN, CDR2 SYDVKM. The CDR3 spells CASSTRRAPSYEQYF. In DNA form, the CDR3 reads TGTGCCAGCAGTACCCGCAGGGCCCCAAGCTACGAGCAGTACTTC.

In its sample, this clonotype was seen a few times. The chain is built from TRBV5-1 and TRBJ1-1, with D tentatively TRBD1 (5 bases). CDR1 and CDR2 (germline): SGHRS, YFSETQ. V lost 0 bases and J 1 base, leaving 10 bases between the germline ends. CDR3 length: 15 amino acids. In DNA, the CDR3 is TGCGCCAGCAGCTTGGAGTGGGGGGGGAACACTGAAGCTTTCTTT. Translating it yields CASSLEWGGNTEAFF.

There are a few counts of this clonotype. The V call is TRBV20-1, the J call TRBJ2-3; 9 bases align to TRBD2. CDR3 length: 17 amino acids. Germline assignment: CDR1 DFQATT and CDR2 SNEGSKA (reference sequence). V dropped 3 bases and J dropped 0; count of bases not matched to a gene: 10. The CDR3 DNA reads TGCAGTGCTAGTTGGGATAGCGGGGGCTCTAGCACAGATACGCAGTATTTT. Its translation is CSASWDSGGSSTDTQYF.

The chain is built from TRBV7-6 and TRBJ2-5; D uncertain. Germline CDR1 SGHVS, CDR2 FNYEAQ. The length of the CDR3 is 13 residues. V was pared by 3 bases and J by 0 bases, with 5 bases between. CDR3 nucleotide sequence: TGTGCCAGCAGCTTTTCGGACCAAGAGACCCAGTACTTC. As protein: CASSFSDQETQYF.

The chain employs TRBV11-3 and TRBJ2-6; unclear D gene. Trimming removed 5 bases at V and 4 bases at J, with 15 bases between. The V gene's germline CDR1 is SGHNT and CDR2 YENEEA. The CDR3 consists of 16 residues. CDR3 region: CASSPRVTSGANVLTF. CDR3 bases: TGTGCCAGCAGCCCCCGGGTCACCTCCGGGGCCAACGTCCTGACTTTC.

This rearrangement joins TRBV3-1 to TRBJ2-2; 9 bases match TRBD2. CDR1 and CDR2 from the germline V gene are LGHDT and YNNKEL (reference sequence). J was trimmed by 4 bases and V by 2 bases; bases with no gene match: 23. The CDR3 length is 22 residues. CDR3 coding DNA: TGTGCCAGCAGCCAAACAGGGGAGGTTATACGTACGACTAGCGGAGCCACCGGGGAGCTGTTTTTT. It specifies CASSQTGEVIRTTSGATGELFF. Based on the CDR3 plus reference TRBV3-1 and TRBJ2-2, the full variable domain is DTAVSQTPKYLVTQMGNDKSIKCEQNLGHDTMYWYKQDSKKFLKIMFSYNNKELIINETVPNRFSPKSPDKAHLNLHINSLELGDSAVYFCASSQTGEVIRTTSGATGELFFGEGSRLTVL.

This clonotype was found many times. The genes are TRBV11-2 and TRBJ2-1, with 8 bases that match TRBD2. V was clipped by 5 bases and J by 4 bases; unmatched bases: 19. CDR1 is SGHAT, CDR2 FQNNGV, per germline. The CDR3 has 19 residues. CDR3 amino acids: CASSTITGAFAGGYNEQFF. For the CDR3, the DNA is TGTGCCAGCAGCACAATAACCGGGGCCTTTGCGGGGGGATACAATGAGCAGTTCTTC. Combining the CDR3 with reference TRBV11-2 and TRBJ2-1 gives the whole variable domain EAGVAQSPRYKIIEKRQSVAFWCNPISGHATLYWYQQILGQGPKLLIQFQNNGVVDDSQLPKDRFSAERLKGVDSTLKIQPAKLEDSAVYLCASSTITGAFAGGYNEQFFGPGTRLTVL.

This clonotype was counted only a few times. V gene TRBV3-1 combines with J gene TRBJ2-2; unclear D gene. This CDR3 spans 16 amino acids. CDR1 and CDR2 (germline): LGHDT, YNNKEL (reference sequence). Trimming pared 4 bases from V and 0 bases from J, leaving 12 bases between. CDR3: CASSRRVRANTGELFF. CDR3 sequence (DNA): TGTGCCAGCAGCCGAAGGGTGCGCGCGAACACCGGGGAGCTGTTTTTT.

This clonotype has just a few counts. V and J are TRBV12-3 or TRBV12-4 and TRBJ1-5; no definite D call. The CDR3 covers 13 residues. V lost 3 bases to trimming and J lost 6 bases, with 9 bases between them. The CDR3 reads CASSFGTAQPQHF. DNA for the CDR3: TGTGCCAGCAGTTTTGGTACAGCTCAGCCCCAGCATTTT.

This clonotype appeared many times. The V call is TRBV12-3 or TRBV12-4, the J call TRBJ1-2, with a tentative D call TRBD1 (6 bases). The CDR3 spans 13 residues. The ends were cut back, 6 bases at V and 2 bases at J, with 10 bases in the middle. The CDR3 loop is CASRETGNYGYTF. In nucleotides, the CDR3 is TGTGCCAGCAGAGAAACAGGGAACTATGGCTACACCTTC.

V usage is TRBV3-1 and J usage is TRBJ2-7; 7 nucleotides agree with TRBD2. Trimming cost V 5 bases and J 2 bases; bases outside gene matches: 9. Germline V gene lookup returns CDR1 LGHDT and CDR2 YNNKEL (reference sequence). The length of the CDR3 is 15 residues. Written as DNA, the CDR3 is TGTGCCAGCAGCTGGGACCAGGGACTAACCTACGAGCAGTACTTC. Translating it yields CASSWDQGLTYEQYF.

This clonotype has at least ten counts. V gene TRBV6-1 combines with J gene TRBJ2-2, with TRBD1 matching 9 bases. The V gene end was trimmed by 6 bases and the J gene end by 5 bases; junction bases not matched to a gene: 13. Germline V gives CDR1 MNHNS, CDR2 SASEGT. This CDR3 region has 17 residues. This CDR3 is CASSLFGTGPRTGELFF. Written as DNA, the CDR3 is TGTGCCAGCAGCCTCTTTGGGACAGGGCCACGTACCGGGGAGCTGTTTTTT.